This is a list of T cell receptor beta chains from one sample in a study of blood T cell repertoires in COVID-19. Assay: immunoSEQ multiplex PCR; the TCRdb copy retains only in-frame clones and omits some. The sample holds approximately 190,000 clones; around 84% are singletons and the top ten take around 21%. The specimen was peripheral blood. These receptors all come from a human donor in a cohort sampled during active COVID-19. The CDR3 runs from the conserved cysteine through the conserved F or W. D genes are given only for firm matches. The size field is filled for only some rows; it gives once, few, many or a size class.

size: -; J: TRBJ1-1; D: TRBD1; length: 13; V: TRBV12-3/TRBV12-4; CDR3: CASSRTTGTEAFF; DNA: TGTGCCAGCAGTCGAACGACAGGGACTGAAGCTTTCTTT
size: -; J: TRBJ1-4; D: -; length: 14; V: TRBV29-1; CDR3: CSVEDLRGEEKLFF; DNA: TGCAGCGTTGAAGATCTAAGGGGTGAAGAAAAACTGTTTTTT
size: -; J: TRBJ1-5; D: -; length: 16; V: TRBV2; CDR3: CASSVDRSQGEGPQHF; DNA: TGTGCCAGCAGTGTTGATCGGAGCCAAGGTGAAGGGCCCCAGCATTTT
size: many; J: TRBJ1-1; D: -; length: 13; V: TRBV5-8; CDR3: CASSRDSNTEAFF; DNA: TGTGCCAGCAGCAGGGACTCGAACACTGAAGCTTTCTTT
size: once; J: TRBJ1-3; D: -; length: 11; V: TRBV29-1; CDR3: CSVGVSGTIYF; DNA: TGCAGCGTTGGGGTGAGCGGGACCATATATTTT
size: -; J: TRBJ2-2; D: -; length: 17; V: TRBV24-1; CDR3: CATSDPFGGANTGELFF; DNA: TGTGCCACCAGTGATCCTTTCGGAGGAGCGAACACCGGGGAGCTGTTTTTT
size: once; J: TRBJ1-5; D: -; length: 18; V: TRBV19; CDR3: CASIGEGNPGDGNQPQHF; DNA: TGTGCCAGTATAGGGGAGGGAAACCCCGGCGACGGCAATCAGCCCCAGCATTTT
size: once; J: TRBJ1-1; D: TRBD1; length: 14; V: TRBV18; CDR3: CASSTTGLNTEAFF; DNA: TGTGCCAGCTCTACGACAGGGTTGAACACTGAAGCTTTCTTT
size: -; J: TRBJ2-1; D: TRBD2; length: 17; V: TRBV5-8; CDR3: CASSLGRAGVFANEQFF; DNA: TGTGCCAGCAGCTTGGGTCGAGCGGGAGTGTTCGCCAATGAGCAGTTCTTC
size: -; J: TRBJ2-3; D: -; length: 14; V: TRBV5-1; CDR3: CASSLAGAWDTQYF; DNA: TGCGCCAGCAGCTTGGCAGGGGCATGGGATACGCAGTATTTT
size: -; J: TRBJ2-7; D: TRBD1; length: 17; V: TRBV27; CDR3: CASSPTQRTGTLYEQYF; DNA: TGTGCCAGCAGTCCCACTCAACGGACAGGGACACTCTACGAGCAGTACTTC
size: -; J: TRBJ2-1; D: -; length: 14; V: TRBV5-8; CDR3: CASSFLVFGPEQFF; DNA: TGTGCCAGCAGCTTTCTTGTTTTTGGGCCGGAGCAGTTCTTC
size: -; J: TRBJ1-5; D: -; length: 10; V: TRBV10-1; CDR3: CAIKGKPQHF; DNA: TGCGCCATCAAGGGGAAGCCCCAGCATTTT
size: -; J: TRBJ2-1; D: -; length: 13; V: TRBV3-1/TRBV3-2; CDR3: CASSQVRSHEQFF; DNA: TGTGCCAGCAGCCAAGTTAGAAGCCATGAGCAGTTCTTC
size: -; J: TRBJ1-2; D: -; length: 14; V: TRBV11-3; CDR3: CASSLRVGPYGYTF; DNA: TGTGCCAGCAGTTTACGAGTTGGGCCCTATGGCTACACCTTC
size: -; J: TRBJ2-5; D: -; length: 16; V: TRBV5-5; CDR3: CASSLSETTVRETQYF; DNA: TGTGCCAGCAGCTTGTCGGAGACGACGGTGCGAGAGACCCAGTACTTC